The present T cell receptor (beta chain) was sequenced within a study of T cells in Graves' hyperthyroidism and ophthalmopathy (dated by TCRdb to about 2019). Regarding the complete study: Peripheral blood was collected at initial diagnosis, before any treatment. To identify TCR V-J signatures that set the groups apart, the researchers used a discovery cohort of 100 patients, made up of roughly 45 with Graves' ophthalmopathy and some 55 with stable Graves' hyperthyroidism. Prospective prediction of ophthalmopathy was tested in an independent validation cohort of fewer than 20 hyperthyroidism patients and 15 to 17 patients who later progressed to ophthalmopathy. The 90 to 100 discovery patients were randomly divided into training and test sets at a 7:3 ratio. The study also compared thyroid tissue and blood T-cell repertoires from 5 to 7 Graves' hyperthyroidism patients. Following sampling, methimazole starting at 30 mg daily was given to hyperthyroidism patients, and high-dose intravenous methylprednisolone was given to ophthalmopathy patients. The paper describes TCR Vbeta CDR3 sequencing of 140 or so peripheral blood samples, made up of 43 ophthalmopathy patients, roughly 72 hyperthyroidism patients and 17 progressor patients.

Broader findings and caveats from the paper: In validation, the model predicted progression to ophthalmopathy with 55% to 71% sensitivity and around 72% specificity, a median of about 6.7 months before onset. A 13 V-J signature model separated ophthalmopathy from stable hyperthyroidism, with nearly 90% sensitivity and about 81% specificity in cross-validation and 80%/75% in testing. No statistical method was used to set the sample size in advance, and investigators knew the group allocation. Most expanded thyroid clonotypes (frequency above 0.001) were also found in blood, which suggests that blood repertoires may mirror thyroid immune responses.

Ophthalmopathy patients had moderately to severely active disease, Clinical Activity Score of at least 3, NOSPECS grade of at least 4, and duration under 3 months. The study excluded patients with uncontrolled infections, other autoimmune diseases, pregnancy or lactation. Diagnoses relied on clinical symptoms, serum thyroxine and TRAb, thyroid ultrasound and orbital computed tomography. Ficoll-Paque density gradient centrifugation was used to isolate PBMCs from 8.5 to 10 ml of fresh peripheral blood. Total RNA was extracted using Trizol reagent, and RNA quality was assessed on an Agilent 2100 Bioanalyzer. Remarks on this clonotype: Its antigen remains undetermined. No much larger clonotype is one base removed from it; base qualities were not supplied.

The TCR beta CDR3 regions were amplified from the RNA transcripts. A first-round RT-PCR of the TCR CDR3 used the HTBI primer set with the Qiagen OneStep RT-PCR kit. A second multiplex PCR round built the libraries, followed by size selection and purification. Libraries were sequenced paired-end with 100 bp reads on an Illumina HiSeq2000. Processing in the source paper ran as follows. Raw data were processed with SOAPnuke, discarding reads with adapters, uncalled bases, mean Phred below 15, or no exact constant-primer or identifier match. COPE v1.2.5 was used to merge the high-quality paired reads, and each unique nucleotide sequence was defined as a clonotype. MiTCR v1.1 was used to align the clonotypes against IMGT TRBV, TRBD and TRBJ reference segments. The analysis was restricted to V-J combinations with a frequency above 0.0001, which together covered 99.2% of the repertoires. The TCS score was defined as the ratio of F50 (clonal expansion) to E x V (chaos), calculated using BLOSUM62-based TCRdist between CDR3 peptides within each V-J. Welch's t-statistics and random forest reduced around 550 V-J features to some 14, which were used in a naive Bayes classifier (R e1071). Starting from the raw public reads, TCRdb applied fastp trimming at Q25, assembled clones with MiXCR and retained in-frame beta chains. Rows are unified per CDR3 protein, each entry keeping the most common DNA and genes. TCRdb's processing, not the study's, gives the V and J calls here. The sample data list a few hundred thousand distinct CDR3 sequences, and approximately 15% of these were observed just once. About 18% of the sample lies in the top ten.

The CDR3 covers 19 residues, taking in both the cysteine and the phenylalanine. Solely the CDR3 DNA is kept, with 57 bases framed from the first base. CDR1 and CDR2 (LNHDA, SQIVND) derive from the germline V gene (reference sequence). From V the trimming removes 5 bases and from J it removes 4 bases, while the gene matches leave 22 bases of the junction unaccounted for. The V and J genes are TRBV19 and TRBJ1-2; TRBD1 matches 7 bases in the middle. This receptor was identified in a woman in her 30s with Graves' ophthalmopathy. The source material was blood. In nucleotide form, the sequence is TGTGCCAGTAGTCGACCGATTCCGGGACAGCCACCGCCCAGCTATGGCTACACCTTC. Protein translation: CASSRPIPGQPPPSYGYTF. Supplemented by the reference TRBV19 and TRBJ1-2 proteins around the CDR3, the complete variable domain is DGGITQSPKYLFRKEGQNVTLSCEQNLNHDAMYWYRQDPGQGLRLIYYSQIVNDFQKGDIAEGYSVSREKKESFPLTVTSAQKNPTAFYLCASSRPIPGQPPPSYGYTFGSGTRLTVV.